This is a list of T cell receptor beta chains from one sample in a study of T cells in Graves' hyperthyroidism and ophthalmopathy. TCRdb reprocessed the multiplex PCR reads with MiXCR, giving one entry per CDR3 protein. This sample yields 550,000 to 850,000 distinct CDR3 sequences, of which roughly a sixth are seen a single time; 16% belongs to the top ten. Sequenced sample: blood. Every receptor here comes from a woman in her forties or fifties with Graves' hyperthyroidism that later progressed to Graves' ophthalmopathy. The CDR3 runs from the conserved cysteine through the conserved F or W. The order of the fields is J gene, clone size, V gene, D gene, CDR3 DNA, CDR3 protein. The D gene is left open where the match is weak. Only part of the rows carry a size: once, few, many, or a class if the clone is expanded.

J: TRBJ2-1
size: NA
V: TRBV5-1
D: TRBD1
DNA: TGCGCCAGCAGACGGGACAGGGGGTACAATGAGCAGTTCTTC
CDR3: CASRRDRGYNEQFF

J: TRBJ2-1
size: NA
V: TRBV11-3
D: TRBD2
DNA: TGTGCCAGCAGCCGTCTAGCGGGGGGTCACAATGAGCAGTTCTTC
CDR3: CASSRLAGGHNEQFF

J: TRBJ1-1
size: few
V: TRBV19
D: TRBD1
DNA: TGTGCCAGTAGGGACAAGGGGGCGGGCGCTGAAGCTTTCTTT
CDR3: CASRDKGAGAEAFF

J: TRBJ1-1
size: many
V: TRBV10-3
D: NA
DNA: TGTGCCATCAGGGGGGGCCAGGGTCACGATGAAGCTTTCTTT
CDR3: CAIRGGQGHDEAFF

J: TRBJ1-2
size: NA
V: TRBV6-5
D: TRBD1
DNA: TGTGCCAGCAGTTACTCCGGGACAGGGGGCGGTGGCTACACCTTC
CDR3: CASSYSGTGGGGYTF

J: TRBJ2-3
size: many
V: TRBV27
D: TRBD1
DNA: TGTGCCAGCAGTCAACGACAGGGCACGCAGTATTTT
CDR3: CASSQRQGTQYF

J: TRBJ1-6
size: many
V: TRBV3-1
D: NA
DNA: TGTGCCAGCAGCCCCGGAGGATCCTATAATTCACCCCTCCACTTT
CDR3: CASSPGGSYNSPLHF

J: TRBJ1-5
size: many
V: TRBV2
D: TRBD1
DNA: TGTGCCAGCAAAAGGGACAGCGGGCAGCCCCAGCATTTT
CDR3: CASKRDSGQPQHF

J: TRBJ2-1
size: NA
V: TRBV7-6
D: TRBD2
DNA: TGTGCCAGCAGCTTATTCGGCATAGCGGGGGCCTACAATGAGCAGTTCTTC
CDR3: CASSLFGIAGAYNEQFF

J: TRBJ2-5
size: many
V: TRBV12-3/TRBV12-4
D: TRBD2
DNA: TGTGCCAGTTGCGGGGGATGGCAAGAGACCCAGTACTTC
CDR3: CASCGGWQETQYF

J: TRBJ1-1
size: few
V: TRBV3-1
D: NA
DNA: TGTGCCAGCAGCCATGGGACATCCCTTGGCACTGAAGCTTTCTTT
CDR3: CASSHGTSLGTEAFF

J: TRBJ2-4
size: NA
V: TRBV2
D: TRBD1
DNA: TGTGCCACCGGGAGGGACAGGGGGAACATTCAGTACTTC
CDR3: CATGRDRGNIQYF

J: TRBJ1-1
size: many
V: TRBV12-3/TRBV12-4
D: NA
DNA: TGTGCCAGCAGTTTATTGAGGGGAATTATGAACACTGAAGCTTTCTTT
CDR3: CASSLLRGIMNTEAFF

J: TRBJ2-5
size: few
V: TRBV6-1
D: NA
DNA: TGTGCCAGCAGTCCAGCAGGGACGGTATCCATAGAGACCCAGTACTTC
CDR3: CASSPAGTVSIETQYF

J: TRBJ2-1
size: many
V: TRBV30
D: NA
DNA: TGTGCCTGGAGTGACCCGCCCGCCACGTACGACAATGAGCAGTTCTTC
CDR3: CAWSDPPATYDNEQFF

J: TRBJ1-2
size: few
V: TRBV4-1
D: NA
DNA: TGCGCCAGCAGCCTCATAGGTGGCAGGGGAACTAACTATGGCTACACCTTC
CDR3: CASSLIGGRGTNYGYTF

J: TRBJ1-4
size: once
V: TRBV19
D: TRBD1
DNA: TGTGCCACCCGACAGGGGGCAGGTAGAGAAAAACTGTTTTTT
CDR3: CATRQGAGREKLFF

J: TRBJ2-4
size: NA
V: TRBV19
D: TRBD2
DNA: TGTGCCAGTAGTTTTGCAGCGGGGCTGGCCAAAAACATTCAGTACTTC
CDR3: CASSFAAGLAKNIQYF